Listed here is a single T cell receptor (beta chain). Its target antigen remains unknown. No base quality values were provided; no much bigger clone lies one nucleotide off. Collaborating institutions collected whole blood in K2EDTA tubes following their own protocols. Collaborator samples were shipped for TCRbeta analysis as frozen whole blood, isolated PBMCs, or DNA extracted from either sample type. Measured from the cysteine to the phenylalanine, the CDR3 is 16 residues long. The only DNA kept is the CDR3, 48 bases in frame from the first base. Trimming leaves V shorter by 5 bases and J shorter by 1 base, with the junction holding 5 bases beyond the gene matches. CDR1 and CDR2 are drawn from the germline V gene (reference sequence): SEHNR, FQNEAQ. The immunoSEQ Assay, a bias-controlled multiplex PCR, was used to amplify TCRbeta CDR3 regions from genomic DNA. As for the original processing: The number of nucleated cells in each sample was estimated from the amplification of reference gene primers within the assay. To quantify the absolute abundance of each unique TCRbeta CDR3 rearrangement, sequence reads were collapsed and filtered. For each sample, productive Simpson clonality was calculated as the square root of Simpson's diversity index over productive rearrangements. The table comes from immuneACCESS by way of TCRdb, which keeps in-frame sequences with V and J called. Part of the clones is missing from these tables; in studies checked, under half for an unresolved V gene and the rest for unknown reasons. V and J calls and clone size come straight from that table; D and trimming were deduced from the DNA. The sample records about 240,000 clones, 70% to 85% of which are singletons. The ten largest clones capture about 9.5% of the sample.

The data were obtained in a study of blood T cell repertoires in COVID-19 (dated by TCRdb to 2019 to 2021). Some background on the complete study: Samples from collaborators originated in the United States, Italy and Spain and spanned both the acute and convalescent phases of COVID-19. The material from the prospective study consisted of cDNA or gDNA derived from T cells, B-cell-depleted T cells, or PBMCs. Subjects who had been exposed to COVID-19, were actively infected with it, or had recovered from it provided the deeply sampled blood TCRbeta repertoires that made up the dataset. The repertoires were made available in a free public database intended to serve as a resource for research on the immune response to SARS-CoV-2. Samples came from the ongoing ImmuneRACE study (first 160 participants) plus 1,254 subjects from 6 global collaborators. The sample metadata nearly always contained a de-identified subject ID, COVID-19 status, age in years and sex. Where available, HLA class I and class II types were obtained from metadata supplied by the sample provider rather than from assay-based typing. The paper's findings and limits, for the study overall: How much clinical and demographic metadata was included differed by source and by participant, and the metadata was provided uncurated.

The sample was peripheral blood. This sequence originates from a woman of 80 years or more with acute or convalescent COVID-19. The sequence is built from TRBV7-9 and TRBJ2-1, with 10 bases aligning to TRBD2. The sequenced DNA is TGTGCCAGCAGCCCTCGGACTAGCGGTTCCTACAATGAGCAGTTCTTC. This gives the protein CASSPRTSGSYNEQFF.